This note documents a single TCR beta chain sequence. This sample is part of a study of blood T cell repertoires in COVID-19. Losses at the gene ends were 6 bases for V and 6 bases for J; bases not matched to a gene: 6. Germline V gene sequence: CDR1 LNHDA, CDR2 SQIVND (reference sequence). The CDR3 is made up of 14 amino acids. This table comes from immunoSEQ multiplex PCR, and its TCRdb copy is limited to in-frame clones, with some not included. This sample has hundreds of thousands of clones, with roughly 91% found just once. The rearrangement links TRBV19 to TRBJ1-5; 9 nucleotides align to TRBD1. The TCR was taken from a man aged 35 to 55 with acute or convalescent COVID-19. The sample consisted of peripheral blood. The DNA of the CDR3 is TGTGCCAGTAGCGGGACAGGGCTGGGTCAGCCCCAGCATTTT. This translates into CASSGTGLGQPQHF.